This passage covers 8 T cell receptor beta chains from one sample sequenced in a study of identical twins. TCRdb called the 5' RACE reads again in MiXCR, with one record for every CDR3 protein. The table records 350,000 or so distinct CDR3 sequences, approximately 13% of them present only once. This sample also appeared in a second study, on yellow fever vaccine responses in identical twins.

Source material: CD8+ T cells sorted from blood. These receptors were obtained from a woman younger than 30 in good health.

The CDR3 is CATSDPQAGGRWLTDTQYF. CDR3 nucleotide sequence: TGTGCCACCAGTGACCCTCAAGCGGGAGGGCGTTGGTTAACGGATACGCAGTATTTT. The chain carries TRBV24-1 and TRBJ2-3, with 10 bases that match TRBD2. The CDR3 totals 19 residues. Germline CDR1 and CDR2: KGHDR and SFDVKD. After removal of 4 bases from V and 6 bases from J, the junction contained 18 bases not matched to a gene.

The CDR3 sequence is CASSRPIGRREQYF. In nucleotides, the CDR3 is TGTGCCAGCAGTCGCCCGATCGGGAGGCGCGAGCAGTACTTC. The chain uses TRBV5-6 and TRBJ2-7; 7 positions match TRBD2. CDR3 length equals 14 residues. Trimming took 5 bases from V and 6 from J; bases not matched to a gene: 11. Germline V gives CDR1 SGHDT, CDR2 YYEEEE.

This clonotype has at least ten counts. The chain carries TRBV12-3 or TRBV12-4 and TRBJ2-1; D is undetermined. The CDR3 spans 16 residues. Trimming shortened V by 3 bases and J by 2 bases, and 14 bases separated the two germline ends. This CDR3 reads CASSFELAGPYNEQFF. CDR3 nucleotides: TGTGCCAGCAGTTTTGAGTTAGCTGGGCCCTACAATGAGCAGTTCTTC.

This clonotype turned up a few times. This rearrangement joins TRBV6-5 to TRBJ2-5; D is undetermined. V gave up 4 bases and J gave up 1 base, with 10 bases separating them. This CDR3 spans 14 amino acids. Germline V CDR1 and CDR2: MNHEY, SVGAGI. CDR3 nucleotide sequence: TGTGCCAGCAGTTCAAACAGTATCCAAGAGACCCAGTACTTC. Amino acids: CASSSNSIQETQYF.

This clonotype was counted a few times. The J gene is TRBJ2-3, the V gene TRBV9; TRBD1 aligns across 8 bases. CDR3 size: 16 residues. J lost 3 bases, V lost 0 bases, and 6 bases had no gene match. CDR1 and CDR2 (germline): SGDLS, YYNGEE. CDR3 bases: TGTGCCAGCAGCGTAGACGGGACAGGTTGGACAGATACGCAGTATTTT. It yields the protein CASSVDGTGWTDTQYF.

There are a few counts of this clonotype. V usage is TRBV11-2 and J usage is TRBJ2-3; 8 bases match TRBD2. V trimming: 1 base; J trimming: 3 bases; junction bases outside the gene matches: 9. This CDR3 is built from 17 residues. Germline assignment: CDR1 SGHAT and CDR2 FQNNGV. CDR3 coding DNA: TGTGCCAGCAGCTTAGGGGATAGCGGGATTGGAACAGATACGCAGTATTTT. It yields the protein CASSLGDSGIGTDTQYF.

This clonotype was counted between two and nine times. The V gene is TRBV7-9, the J gene TRBJ2-1, with 7 bases that match TRBD1. This CDR3 is built from 14 residues. CDR1 and CDR2 (germline): SEHNR, FQNEAQ (reference sequence). V lost 6 bases, J lost 4 bases, and 6 bases stayed unmatched. The CDR3 loop is CASSPTGTYNEQFF. In DNA form, the CDR3 reads TGTGCCAGCAGTCCGACAGGGACGTACAATGAGCAGTTCTTC.

This clonotype appeared a few times. This chain links TRBV25-1 with TRBJ2-1; TRBD2 might be the D (6 bases). Per the germline V gene, CDR1 is MGHDK and CDR2 is SYGVNS. The V gene lost 5 bases and the J gene lost 3 bases, with 11 bases spanning the gap. The CDR3 runs to 14 residues. The CDR3 region is CASSPLAYYNEQFF. The CDR3 DNA sequence: TGTGCCAGCAGTCCTCTAGCGTACTACAATGAGCAGTTCTTC.